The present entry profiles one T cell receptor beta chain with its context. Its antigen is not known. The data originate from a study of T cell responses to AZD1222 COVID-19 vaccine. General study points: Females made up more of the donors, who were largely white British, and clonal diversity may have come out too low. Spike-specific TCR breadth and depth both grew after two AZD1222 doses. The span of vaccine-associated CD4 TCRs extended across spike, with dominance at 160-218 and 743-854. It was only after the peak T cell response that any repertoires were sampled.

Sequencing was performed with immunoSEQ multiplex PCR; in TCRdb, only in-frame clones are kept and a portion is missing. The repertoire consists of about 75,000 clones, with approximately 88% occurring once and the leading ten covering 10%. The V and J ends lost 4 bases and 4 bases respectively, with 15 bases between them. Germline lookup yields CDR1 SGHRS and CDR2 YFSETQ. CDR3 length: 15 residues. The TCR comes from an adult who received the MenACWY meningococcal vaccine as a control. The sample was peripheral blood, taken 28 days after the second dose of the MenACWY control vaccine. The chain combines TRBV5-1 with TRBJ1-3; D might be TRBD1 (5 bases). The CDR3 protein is CASSGGGGAGNTIYF. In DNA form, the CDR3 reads TGCGCCAGCAGCGGCGGAGGAGGGGCGGGAAACACCATATATTTT.